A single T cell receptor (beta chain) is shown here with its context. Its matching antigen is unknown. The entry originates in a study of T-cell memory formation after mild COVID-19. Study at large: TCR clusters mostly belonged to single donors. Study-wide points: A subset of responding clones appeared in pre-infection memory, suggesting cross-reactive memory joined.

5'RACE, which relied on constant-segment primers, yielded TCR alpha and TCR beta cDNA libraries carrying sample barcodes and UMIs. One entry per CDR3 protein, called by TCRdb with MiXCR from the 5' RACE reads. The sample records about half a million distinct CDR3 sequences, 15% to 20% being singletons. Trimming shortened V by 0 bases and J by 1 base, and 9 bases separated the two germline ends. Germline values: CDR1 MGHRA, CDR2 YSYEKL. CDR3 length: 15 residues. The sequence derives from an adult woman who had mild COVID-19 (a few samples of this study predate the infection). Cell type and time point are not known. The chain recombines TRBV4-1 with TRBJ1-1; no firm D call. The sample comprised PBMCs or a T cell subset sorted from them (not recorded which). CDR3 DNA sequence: TGCGCCAGCAGCCAAGAAGGCGCAGAGAACACTGAAGCTTTCTTT. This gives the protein CASSQEGAENTEAFF.